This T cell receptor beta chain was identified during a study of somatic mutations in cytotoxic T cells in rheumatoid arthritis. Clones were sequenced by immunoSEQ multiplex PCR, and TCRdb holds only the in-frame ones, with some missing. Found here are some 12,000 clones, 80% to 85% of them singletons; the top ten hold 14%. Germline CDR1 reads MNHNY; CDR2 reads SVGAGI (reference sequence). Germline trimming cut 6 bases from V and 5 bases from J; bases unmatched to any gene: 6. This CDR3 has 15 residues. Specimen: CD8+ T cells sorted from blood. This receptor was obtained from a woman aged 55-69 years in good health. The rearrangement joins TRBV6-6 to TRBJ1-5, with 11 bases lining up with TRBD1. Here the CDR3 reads CASRDRGREDQPQHF. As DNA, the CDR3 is TGTGCCAGCAGGGACAGGGGGCGGGAAGATCAGCCCCAGCATTTT.